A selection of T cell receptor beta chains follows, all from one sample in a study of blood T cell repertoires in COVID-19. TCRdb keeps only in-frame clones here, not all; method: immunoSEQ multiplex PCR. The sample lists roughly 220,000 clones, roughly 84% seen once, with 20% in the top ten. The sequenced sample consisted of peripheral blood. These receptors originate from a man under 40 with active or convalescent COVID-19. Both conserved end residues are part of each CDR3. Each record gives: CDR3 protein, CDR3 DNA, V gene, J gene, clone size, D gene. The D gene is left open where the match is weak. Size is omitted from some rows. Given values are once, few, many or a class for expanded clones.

CDR3aa: CASSVGQGNYEQYF
CDR3nt: TGTGCCAGCAGCGTAGGACAGGGGAACTACGAGCAGTACTTC
v_gene: TRBV9
j_gene: TRBJ2-7
abundance: NA
d_gene: TRBD1

CDR3aa: CASTRRGKETQYF
CDR3nt: TGTGCCAGCACCCGAAGGGGTAAAGAGACCCAGTACTTC
v_gene: TRBV7-2
j_gene: TRBJ2-5
abundance: few
d_gene: NA

CDR3aa: CACTGGPNQPQHF
CDR3nt: TGTGCCTGTACGGGGGGACCGAATCAGCCCCAGCATTTT
v_gene: TRBV30
j_gene: TRBJ1-5
abundance: few
d_gene: NA

CDR3aa: CASSMTGTDTQYF
CDR3nt: TGTGCCAGCAGCATGACAGGGACAGATACGCAGTATTTT
v_gene: TRBV21-1
j_gene: TRBJ2-3
abundance: NA
d_gene: NA

CDR3aa: CASSVSPSIIGELFF
CDR3nt: TGTGCCAGCAGCGTTTCCCCCAGTATCATCGGGGAGCTGTTTTTT
v_gene: TRBV9
j_gene: TRBJ2-2
abundance: NA
d_gene: NA

CDR3aa: CASSPTYSSQAGQPQHF
CDR3nt: TGTGCCAGCTCACCTACATACTCGTCACAAGCAGGGCAGCCCCAGCATTTT
v_gene: TRBV18
j_gene: TRBJ1-5
abundance: few
d_gene: NA

CDR3aa: CASSLWGPGNTIYF
CDR3nt: TGTGCCAGCAGCTTATGGGGCCCTGGAAACACCATATATTTT
v_gene: TRBV7-9
j_gene: TRBJ1-3
abundance: NA
d_gene: NA

CDR3aa: CASTEQGMGEQYF
CDR3nt: TGTGCCAGCACCGAACAGGGGATGGGGGAGCAGTACTTC
v_gene: TRBV27
j_gene: TRBJ2-7
abundance: few
d_gene: TRBD1

CDR3aa: CASSRQGSAQETQYF
CDR3nt: TGTGCCAGTAGCAGACAGGGAAGCGCCCAAGAGACCCAGTACTTC
v_gene: TRBV19
j_gene: TRBJ2-5
abundance: once
d_gene: TRBD1

CDR3aa: CASSQETQTNEKLFF
CDR3nt: TGCGCCAGCAGCCAAGAGACCCAGACAAATGAAAAACTGTTTTTT
v_gene: TRBV4-1
j_gene: TRBJ1-4
abundance: NA
d_gene: NA

CDR3aa: CASSPEWETQYF
CDR3nt: TGTGCCAGCAGCCCCGAGTGGGAGACCCAGTACTTC
v_gene: TRBV3-1/TRBV3-2
j_gene: TRBJ2-5
abundance: NA
d_gene: NA

CDR3aa: CASSPDRVYGYTF
CDR3nt: TGTGCCAGCAGCCCAGACAGGGTCTATGGCTACACCTTC
v_gene: TRBV3-1/TRBV3-2
j_gene: TRBJ1-2
abundance: NA
d_gene: TRBD1

CDR3aa: CASSVTSADSYEQYF
CDR3nt: TGTGCCAGTAGTGTAACTAGCGCCGACTCCTACGAGCAGTACTTC
v_gene: TRBV19
j_gene: TRBJ2-7
abundance: NA
d_gene: TRBD2

CDR3aa: CASSLSGSGSQTQYF
CDR3nt: TGTGCCAGCAGCTTATCCGGTAGCGGGAGCCAGACCCAGTACTTC
v_gene: TRBV7-2
j_gene: TRBJ2-5
abundance: NA
d_gene: TRBD2

CDR3aa: CASSSAQPQHF
CDR3nt: TGTGCCAGCAGCAGCGCCCAGCCCCAGCATTTT
v_gene: TRBV28
j_gene: TRBJ1-5
abundance: NA
d_gene: NA

CDR3aa: CASSFPNDRTQHF
CDR3nt: TGTGCCAGCAGTTTCCCTAACGACAGGACCCAGCATTTT
v_gene: TRBV28
j_gene: TRBJ1-5
abundance: NA
d_gene: NA

CDR3aa: CASSHPGPGGMNTEAFF
CDR3nt: TGCGCCAGCAGTCACCCTGGGCCGGGGGGGATGAACACTGAAGCTTTCTTT
v_gene: TRBV23-1
j_gene: TRBJ1-1
abundance: once
d_gene: NA

CDR3aa: CASSEGNFGYTF
CDR3nt: TGTGCCAGCAGTGAAGGTAACTTCGGCTACACCTTC
v_gene: TRBV6-1
j_gene: TRBJ1-2
abundance: NA
d_gene: NA

CDR3aa: CASSFYRGNTGGYTF
CDR3nt: TGCGCCAGCAGCTTTTACAGGGGTAATACCGGCGGCTACACCTTC
v_gene: TRBV5-1
j_gene: TRBJ1-2
abundance: once
d_gene: TRBD1

CDR3aa: CASRTGTGIGDQPQHF
CDR3nt: TGTGCCAGTAGGACCGGGACAGGGATCGGCGATCAGCCCCAGCATTTT
v_gene: TRBV19
j_gene: TRBJ1-5
abundance: once
d_gene: TRBD1

CDR3aa: CASSIFGGSYNSPLHF
CDR3nt: TGTGCCAGTAGTATCTTCGGCGGGTCCTATAATTCACCCCTCCACTTT
v_gene: TRBV19
j_gene: TRBJ1-6
abundance: NA
d_gene: NA

CDR3aa: CASSFPGGNYGYTF
CDR3nt: TGTGCCAGCAGCTTCCCAGGGGGCAACTATGGCTACACCTTC
v_gene: TRBV7-8
j_gene: TRBJ1-2
abundance: NA
d_gene: TRBD1

CDR3aa: CARTGNTDTQYF
CDR3nt: TGTGCCAGGACAGGGAACACAGATACGCAGTATTTT
v_gene: TRBV2
j_gene: TRBJ2-3
abundance: NA
d_gene: TRBD1

CDR3aa: CASSWGVGTEAFF
CDR3nt: TGTGCCAGCTCCTGGGGGGTCGGTACTGAAGCTTTCTTT
v_gene: TRBV2
j_gene: TRBJ1-1
abundance: NA
d_gene: NA

CDR3aa: CASSSGGRETQYF
CDR3nt: TGTGCCAGCAGTTCCGGCGGGAGAGAGACCCAGTACTTC
v_gene: TRBV6-5
j_gene: TRBJ2-5
abundance: NA
d_gene: TRBD2

CDR3aa: CASSSTGDYGYTF
CDR3nt: TGTGCCAGCAGCTCAACAGGGGACTATGGCTACACCTTC
v_gene: TRBV7-9
j_gene: TRBJ1-2
abundance: NA
d_gene: TRBD1

CDR3aa: CAWIRGGFQETQYF
CDR3nt: TGTGCCTGGATCAGGGGTGGCTTCCAAGAGACCCAGTACTTC
v_gene: TRBV30
j_gene: TRBJ2-5
abundance: NA
d_gene: NA

CDR3aa: CASSFTGVSLNTEAFF
CDR3nt: TGTGCCAGCAGCTTCACAGGGGTGAGTTTGAACACTGAAGCTTTCTTT
v_gene: TRBV11-2
j_gene: TRBJ1-1
abundance: NA
d_gene: TRBD1

CDR3aa: CASSLDRGSYEQYF
CDR3nt: TGTGCCAGCAGTTTGGACAGGGGCTCCTACGAGCAGTACTTC
v_gene: TRBV28
j_gene: TRBJ2-7
abundance: NA
d_gene: TRBD1

CDR3aa: CASSLSGTGTEQYF
CDR3nt: TGTGCCAGCAGTTTATCCGGGACAGGGACCGAGCAGTACTTC
v_gene: TRBV28
j_gene: TRBJ2-7
abundance: NA
d_gene: TRBD1

CDR3aa: CAWSTWTGTGYYGYTF
CDR3nt: TGTGCCTGGAGTACTTGGACAGGGACGGGGTACTATGGCTACACCTTC
v_gene: TRBV30
j_gene: TRBJ1-2
abundance: few
d_gene: TRBD1

CDR3aa: CASSQAGTLGEKLFF
CDR3nt: TGCGCCAGCAGCCAAGCCGGGACTCTGGGCGAAAAACTGTTTTTT
v_gene: TRBV4-3
j_gene: TRBJ1-4
abundance: NA
d_gene: NA

CDR3aa: CASSYAITDQPQHF
CDR3nt: TGTGCCAGCAGTTACGCCATAACAGATCAGCCCCAGCATTTT
v_gene: TRBV6-6
j_gene: TRBJ1-5
abundance: NA
d_gene: NA

CDR3aa: CASSSYRETGELFF
CDR3nt: TGTGCCAGTAGCAGCTACAGGGAGACCGGGGAGCTGTTTTTT
v_gene: TRBV19
j_gene: TRBJ2-2
abundance: NA
d_gene: NA